Listed here are 22 T cell receptor beta chains from one sample, sequenced in a study of shared clonotypes between healthy human individuals. The data were produced by immunoSEQ multiplex PCR, yet TCRdb's version contains in-frame clones alone and is incomplete. The data contain some 1 million clones, roughly 80% of them singletons. Input material: memory CD4+ T cells sorted from blood. Subset given: CD45RA-negative fraction. These receptors were taken from a man between 18 and 35 years old in good health.

V usage is TRBV7-8 and J usage is TRBJ1-1; D gene ambiguous. Germline V gene sequence: CDR1 SGHVS, CDR2 FQNEAQ. The CDR3 length is 14 residues. Trimming cost V 3 bases and J 1 base, with 9 bases left between them. CDR3 amino acids: CASSLVYRNTEAFF. In DNA, the CDR3 is TGTGCCAGCAGCTTGGTTTACCGGAACACTGAAGCTTTCTTT.

This clone was seen a single time. The chain uses TRBV19 and TRBJ2-7; TRBD2 agrees at 13 bases. V lost 1 base to trimming and J lost 4 bases; unmatched junction nucleotides: 1. The CDR3 length is 15 residues. Germline values: CDR1 LNHDA, CDR2 SQIVND (reference sequence). The CDR3: CASSIGTSGRYEQYF. The DNA of the CDR3 is TGTGCCAGTAGTATAGGGACTAGCGGGAGATACGAGCAGTACTTC. The full variable domain, rest sourced from reference TRBV19 and TRBJ2-7, is DGGITQSPKYLFRKEGQNVTLSCEQNLNHDAMYWYRQDPGQGLRLIYYSQIVNDFQKGDIAEGYSVSREKKESFPLTVTSAQKNPTAFYLCASSIGTSGRYEQYFGPGTRLTVT.

The rearrangement joins TRBV19 to TRBJ1-2; TRBD1 is a possible D gene (5 bases). CDR1 LNHDA and CDR2 SQIVND come from the germline V gene (reference sequence). V lost 6 bases to trimming and J lost 0 bases, with 11 bases between them. The CDR3 runs 14 residues. The CDR3 DNA reads as TGTGCCAGTAGAAAGGGGTTGGCTAACTATGGCTACACCTTC. The encoded protein is CASRKGLANYGYTF.

This chain links TRBV6-4 with TRBJ2-4; the D gene is possibly TRBD1 (7 bases). Looked up from germline, CDR1 is MRHNA and CDR2 is SNTAGT. Deletions cut 4 bases from V and 9 bases from J, with 10 bases between. CDR3 length: 12 amino acids. The CDR3 DNA is TGTGCCAGCAGTGGGCAGGGGGGCATTCAGTACTTC. The encoded protein is CASSGQGGIQYF.

The CDR3 protein is CASRDTGGYGYTF. DNA for the CDR3: TGCGCCAGCAGAGATACAGGGGGCTATGGCTACACCTTC. V is TRBV5-1 and J is TRBJ1-2; 8 nucleotides agree with TRBD1. V lost 5 bases to trimming and J lost 4 bases; unmatched junction nucleotides: 4. Germline-derived CDR1 and CDR2 are SGHRS and YFSETQ. CDR3 size: 13 residues.

On this clone itself: The same CDR3 can be traced to other DNA sequences in this sample. The gene calls are TRBV5-6 and TRBJ2-4; D could derive from TRBD1 or TRBD2 (6 bases each). The CDR3 spans 15 residues. V lost 2 bases and J 1 base, leaving 10 bases between the germline ends. The germline V gene encodes CDR1 SGHDT and CDR2 YYEEEE. The CDR3 region is CASSLRGLAKNIQYF. The DNA for the CDR3 is TGTGCCAGCAGCTTACGGGGGCTCGCCAAAAACATTCAGTACTTC.

This clone showed up many times. J is TRBJ1-2 and V is TRBV14, with 8 positions matching TRBD1. J gave up 4 bases and V 5 bases, and 6 bases lay outside the gene matches. Germline CDR1 and CDR2: SGHDN and FVKESK. The CDR3 has 14 amino acids. CDR3 in amino acids: CASSGQGVGYGYTF. The DNA of the CDR3 is TGTGCCAGCAGCGGACAGGGCGTAGGCTATGGCTACACCTTC.

The rearrangement joins TRBV7-2 to TRBJ2-1, with no clear D. Trimming pared 2 bases from V and 10 bases from J, leaving 9 bases between. The CDR3 has 12 amino acids. Germline CDR1 reads SGHTA; CDR2 reads FQGNSA. The CDR3 bases are TGTGCCAGCAGCTTAAATAACCGGGAGCAGTTCTTC. Encoded protein: CASSLNNREQFF.

This clone was counted only a few times. This chain joins TRBV2 and TRBJ2-7, with 7 bases lining up with TRBD2. The V gene end was trimmed by 7 bases and the J gene end by 6 bases; junction bases not matched to a gene: 18. Looked up from germline, CDR1 is SNHLY and CDR2 is FYNNEI. CDR3 length: 16 amino acids. The CDR3 DNA sequence: TGTGCCAGCACTAACGCCGGCGGAGGTAGCGGGCCCGAGCAGTACTTC. This gives the protein CASTNAGGGSGPEQYF.

This clone has just a few counts. The CDR3 loop is CSVESRQGHEAFF. The CDR3, as DNA: TGCAGCGTTGAAAGTCGGCAGGGGCATGAAGCTTTCTTT. This chain links TRBV29-1 with TRBJ1-1; tentatively, D is TRBD1 (6 bases). This CDR3 comprises 13 residues. Germline-derived CDR1 and CDR2 are SQVTM and ANQGSEA. V shed 2 bases and J shed 7 bases, with 14 bases lying between them.

This clone was recorded a few times. V and J are TRBV19 and TRBJ1-6, with D unclear. The germline V gene has CDR1 LNHDA and CDR2 SQIVND (reference sequence). The CDR3 consists of 14 residues. V was clipped by 1 base and J by 9 bases, with 10 bases between them. CDR3 coding DNA: TGTGCCAGTAGTATAGCTGGGGTTGTTTCACCCCTCCACTTT. Its translation: CASSIAGVVSPLHF. Drawing the rest from reference TRBV19 and TRBJ1-6, the complete variable domain is DGGITQSPKYLFRKEGQNVTLSCEQNLNHDAMYWYRQDPGQGLRLIYYSQIVNDFQKGDIAEGYSVSREKKESFPLTVTSAQKNPTAFYLCASSIAGVVSPLHFGNGTRLTVT.

The CDR3 DNA is TGTGCCTGGAGTGTAGGGGTTGCGTCGGTAGGAGAGACCCAGTACTTC. Amino acid sequence: CAWSVGVASVGETQYF. The chain couples TRBV30 to TRBJ2-5; D possibly corresponds to TRBD1 (5 bases). V was clipped by 0 bases and J by 4 bases, with 18 bases between them. CDR1 is GTSNPN and CDR2 is SVGIG in the germline V gene (reference sequence). This CDR3 has 16 residues.

This clone was counted between two and nine times. This chain links TRBV10-3 with TRBJ2-6; TRBD2 is a possible D gene (5 bases). V was clipped by 2 bases and J by 3 bases, with 11 bases between them. This CDR3 contains 16 residues. The germline CDR1 and CDR2 sequences are ENHRY and SYGVKD. The CDR3 DNA sequence: TGTGCCATCAGTGAGGCAAGTGGAGGTGGGGCCAACGTCCTGACTTTC. Translated, it gives CAISEASGGGANVLTF.

V gene TRBV7-9 combines with J gene TRBJ2-7, with D perhaps matching TRBD2 (6 bases). Germline values: CDR1 SEHNR, CDR2 FQNEAQ (reference sequence). The CDR3 has 12 amino acids. V lost 8 bases and J 8 bases, leaving 16 bases between the germline ends. This CDR3 is CASGGTEDKQYF. DNA of the CDR3: TGTGCCAGCGGGGGGACGGAGGACAAGCAGTACTTC.

Note on this clone: At the DNA level, this CDR3 is encoded by other sequences in the same sample as well. The chain has TRBV29-1 and TRBJ2-5, with D hard to call. V was cut by 5 bases and J by 1 base, with 5 bases left in between. Germline CDR1 reads SQVTM; CDR2 reads ANQGSEA. The CDR3 sequence is 11 residues long. The CDR3 DNA follows: TGCAGCGTTATCCCCCAAGAGACCCAGTACTTC. This codes for CSVIPQETQYF.

This clone appeared a single time. The chain joins TRBV11-2 to TRBJ2-3, with no clear D. V was pared by 5 bases and J by 3 bases, with 15 bases between. The CDR3 runs to 15 residues. Germline V CDR1 and CDR2: SGHAT, FQNNGV. The CDR3 loop reads CASSRTGVRTDTQYF. In DNA form, the CDR3 reads TGTGCCAGCAGCCGGACCGGAGTCCGGACAGATACGCAGTATTTT.

The J gene is TRBJ2-5, the V gene TRBV2; D unresolved. The V end lost 5 bases, the J end lost 5 bases, and 12 bases lay between the germline ends. The CDR3 is 13 residues long. CDR1 SNHLY and CDR2 FYNNEI come from the germline V gene. The CDR3 spells CASSPLGRETQYF. The DNA for the CDR3 is TGTGCCAGCAGTCCATTAGGTCGTGAGACCCAGTACTTC.

The rearrangement links TRBV11-2 to TRBJ2-1, with 14 bases aligning to TRBD2. V gave up 3 bases and J gave up 9 bases; unmatched junction bases: 4. CDR1 SGHAT and CDR2 FQNNGV come from the germline V gene. The CDR3 contains 15 residues. This chain's CDR3 is CASSLGLAGVSEQFF. CDR3 nucleotide sequence: TGTGCCAGCAGCTTGGGACTAGCGGGAGTGTCTGAGCAGTTCTTC.

This clone occurred a few times. The sample carries other DNA sequences with the same CDR3. DNA for the CDR3: TGTGCCAGCAGCCTCGAGTACGAGCAGTACTTC. It is translated as CASSLEYEQYF. V gene TRBV5-6 combines with J gene TRBJ2-7; no clear D gene. The V and J ends lost 4 bases and 4 bases respectively, with 6 bases between them. The length of the CDR3 is 11 residues. Germline CDR1 reads SGHDT; CDR2 reads YYEEEE.

The genes are TRBV6-6 and TRBJ2-1; the D is unclear. The V gene's germline CDR1 is MNHNY and CDR2 SVGAGI (reference sequence). The length of the CDR3 is 14 residues. V was clipped by 7 bases and J by 0 bases, with 10 bases between them. The CDR3 DNA reads TGTGCCAGCAAGGACCCAAACTCCTACAATGAGCAGTTCTTC. It is translated as CASKDPNSYNEQFF.

Concerning this clone: The sample has other DNA sequences that encode this CDR3 too. The chain joins TRBV7-9 to TRBJ2-1, with a weak D call TRBD2 (5 bases). The ends were cut back, 2 bases at V and 3 bases at J, with 8 bases in the middle. The CDR3 has 14 amino acids. The V gene's germline CDR1 is SEHNR and CDR2 FQNEAQ (reference sequence). CDR3 sequence reads: CASSLSTSYNEQFF. CDR3 sequence (DNA): TGTGCCAGCAGCTTAAGTACTAGCTACAATGAGCAGTTCTTC.

This chain joins TRBV18 and TRBJ2-7; D gene uncertain. Germline V CDR1 and CDR2: KGHSH, LQKENI. The germline V and J ends were trimmed by 6 bases and 7 bases, with 16 bases remaining between them. The CDR3 sequence is 13 residues long. CDR3 sequence: CASSLAVSQEQYF. The DNA of the CDR3 is TGTGCCAGCTCTTTGGCGGTCAGCCAAGAGCAGTACTTC.